In this sample, the clone carrying this TCR beta chain turned up a few times. What it binds is unknown. The data were obtained in a study of blood T cells in healthy people across ages. Overall study findings and caveats: Diversity was higher, and naive CD4+ cells more numerous, in long-lived donors than in aged donors. Conclusively comparing naive with antigen-experienced cells was impossible with unsorted PBMCs. Donor CMV infection status was unknown, possibly confounding age-related changes in expanded clonotypes.

CDR3 length: 17 amino acids. CDR1 is DFQATT and CDR2 is SNEGSKA in the germline V gene (reference sequence). The ends were cut back, 2 bases at V and 4 bases at J, with 18 bases in the middle. Extracted total RNA amounted to at least 5.5 micrograms for each sample. A second PCR, run for about 7 to 12 cycles, used a sample-barcoded 5' primer plus a J-beta primer mix. TCRdb processed the 5' RACE reads anew with MiXCR; each CDR3 protein has one entry. The profile shows some 1,800,000 distinct CDR3 sequences, about 39% of them singletons. This clonotype was sampled from a human donor in good health. The chain is built from TRBV20-1 and TRBJ1-6; TRBD1 might be the D (5 bases). Sequencing used blood. CDR3 DNA: TGCAGTGCTAGAAGGATTCTGCGGGACCAATATAATTCACCCCTCCACTTT. Residues: CSARRILRDQYNSPLHF.